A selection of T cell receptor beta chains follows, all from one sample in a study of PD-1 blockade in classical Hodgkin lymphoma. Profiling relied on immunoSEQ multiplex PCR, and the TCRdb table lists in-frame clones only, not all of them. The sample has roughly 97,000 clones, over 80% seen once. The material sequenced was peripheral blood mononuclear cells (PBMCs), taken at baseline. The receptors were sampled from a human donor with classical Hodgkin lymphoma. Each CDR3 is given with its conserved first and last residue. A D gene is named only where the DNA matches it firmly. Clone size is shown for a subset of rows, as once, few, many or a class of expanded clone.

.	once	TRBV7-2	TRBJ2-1	CASSSPPGSNPYNEQFF	TGTGCCAGCAGCTCCCCTCCCGGGAGTAACCCCTACAATGAGCAGTTCTTC
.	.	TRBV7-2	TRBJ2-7	CASSFAAGQFSYEQYF	TGTGCCAGCAGCTTCGCTGCGGGACAGTTCTCCTACGAGCAGTACTTC
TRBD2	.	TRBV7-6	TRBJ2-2	CASSLVGSGTFANTGELFF	TGTGCCAGCAGCTTAGTGGGTAGCGGGACTTTCGCGAACACCGGGGAGCTGTTTTTT
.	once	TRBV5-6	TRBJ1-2	CASSLSAIQRGYTF	TGTGCCAGCAGCTTGTCGGCAATACAGCGTGGCTACACCTTC
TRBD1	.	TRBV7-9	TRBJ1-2	CASSSRDRGGRNYGYTF	TGTGCCAGCAGCTCCAGGGACAGGGGAGGTCGTAACTATGGCTACACCTTC
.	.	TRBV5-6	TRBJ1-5	CASSRRGMVNQPQHF	TGTGCCAGCAGCCGAAGGGGTATGGTCAATCAGCCCCAGCATTTT
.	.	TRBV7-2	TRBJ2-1	CASSPSVRAGEQFF	TGTGCCAGCAGCCCCAGCGTTCGGGCTGGTGAGCAGTTCTTC
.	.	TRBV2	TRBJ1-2	CASSGAGHGYTF	TGTGCCAGCAGTGGTGCCGGGCACGGCTACACCTTC
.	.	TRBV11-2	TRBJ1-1	CASSYLRSVNAFF	TGTGCCAGCAGCTACCTAAGGAGTGTCAATGCTTTCTTT
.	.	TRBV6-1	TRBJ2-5	CASSEGARGTQYF	TGTGCCAGCAGTGAAGGGGCAAGGGGGACCCAGTACTTC
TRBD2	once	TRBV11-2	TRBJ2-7	CASSLGGGMFEQYF	TGTGCCAGCAGCTTAGGGGGGGGTATGTTCGAGCAGTACTTC
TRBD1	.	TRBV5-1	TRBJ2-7	CASSVGQGSFHEQYF	TGCGCCAGCAGCGTGGGACAGGGGTCTTTCCACGAGCAGTACTTC
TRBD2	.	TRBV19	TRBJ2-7	CASSPAGRLAGSSYEQYF	TGTGCCAGTAGCCCAGCGGGGAGGCTAGCGGGGAGCTCCTACGAGCAGTACTTC
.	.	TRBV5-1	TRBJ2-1	CASSLGGTSYNEQFF	TGCGCCAGCAGCTTGGGCGGGACTTCATACAATGAGCAGTTCTTC
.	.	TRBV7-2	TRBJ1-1	CASSLAFTGMNTEAFF	TGTGCCAGCAGCTTAGCATTCACAGGGATGAACACTGAAGCTTTCTTT
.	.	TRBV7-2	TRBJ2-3	CASSLFRDTQYF	TGTGCCAGCAGCTTATTCCGGGATACGCAGTATTTT
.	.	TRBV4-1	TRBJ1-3	CASSQDRGVGNTIYF	TGCGCCAGCAGCCAAGATCGGGGGGTTGGAAACACCATATATTTT
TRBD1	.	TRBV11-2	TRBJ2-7	CASSWEGQGFDEQYF	TGTGCCAGCAGCTGGGAGGGACAGGGGTTCGACGAGCAGTACTTC
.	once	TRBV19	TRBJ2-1	CASKRESSYNEQFF	TGTGCCAGTAAACGCGAAAGCTCCTACAATGAGCAGTTCTTC
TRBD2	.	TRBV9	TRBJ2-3	CASSSRLATDTQYF	TGTGCCAGCAGCTCCAGACTAGCCACAGATACGCAGTATTTT
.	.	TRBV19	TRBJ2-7	CASSTLPSLWRPYEQYF	TGTGCCAGTAGTACCCTCCCTTCGCTTTGGCGCCCCTACGAGCAGTACTTC
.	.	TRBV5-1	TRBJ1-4	CASSLTARGEELFF	TGCGCCAGCAGCTTGACGGCCAGGGGAGAGGAACTGTTTTTT
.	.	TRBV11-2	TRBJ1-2	CASKPSRAHYGYTF	TGTGCCAGCAAACCCTCGAGGGCCCACTATGGCTACACCTTC
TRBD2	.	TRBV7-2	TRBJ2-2	CASSRGRAGELFF	TGTGCCAGCAGCCGAGGGAGGGCCGGGGAGCTGTTTTTT
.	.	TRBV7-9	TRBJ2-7	CASSLAGLYEQYF	TGTGCCAGCAGCTTAGCGGGGCTCTACGAGCAGTACTTC
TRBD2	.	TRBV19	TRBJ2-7	CASSISGRAYEQYF	TGTGCCAGTAGTATTAGCGGGAGGGCCTACGAGCAGTACTTC
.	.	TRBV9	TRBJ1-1	CASSVFGGDTEAFF	TGTGCCAGCAGCGTCTTCGGGGGGGACACTGAAGCTTTCTTT
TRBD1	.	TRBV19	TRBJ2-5	CASSQQGAGETQYF	TGTGCCAGTAGCCAACAGGGGGCAGGAGAGACCCAGTACTTC
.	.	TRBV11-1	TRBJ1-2	CASSLDGRGGEGYTF	TGTGCCAGCAGCTTAGATGGCCGCGGGGGAGAAGGCTACACCTTC
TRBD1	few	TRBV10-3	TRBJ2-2	CAINSDRVATGELFF	TGTGCCATCAATTCAGACAGGGTTGCCACCGGGGAGCTGTTTTTT
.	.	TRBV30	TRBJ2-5	CAWSRAAQETQYF	TGTGCCTGGAGTAGGGCTGCGCAAGAGACCCAGTACTTC
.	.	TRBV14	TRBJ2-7	CASSQDIRLGYEQYF	TGTGCCAGCAGCCAAGATATAAGACTAGGCTACGAGCAGTACTTC
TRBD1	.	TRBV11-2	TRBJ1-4	CASSSGDRVSEKLFF	TGTGCCAGCAGCTCAGGGGACAGGGTCAGTGAAAAACTGTTTTTT
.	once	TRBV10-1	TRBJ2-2	CASSEGGTGELFF	TGCGCCAGCAGTGAGGGAGGCACCGGGGAGCTGTTTTTT
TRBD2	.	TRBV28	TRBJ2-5	CASSRTSGIVETQYF	TGTGCCAGCAGCAGGACTAGCGGGATTGTAGAGACCCAGTACTTC